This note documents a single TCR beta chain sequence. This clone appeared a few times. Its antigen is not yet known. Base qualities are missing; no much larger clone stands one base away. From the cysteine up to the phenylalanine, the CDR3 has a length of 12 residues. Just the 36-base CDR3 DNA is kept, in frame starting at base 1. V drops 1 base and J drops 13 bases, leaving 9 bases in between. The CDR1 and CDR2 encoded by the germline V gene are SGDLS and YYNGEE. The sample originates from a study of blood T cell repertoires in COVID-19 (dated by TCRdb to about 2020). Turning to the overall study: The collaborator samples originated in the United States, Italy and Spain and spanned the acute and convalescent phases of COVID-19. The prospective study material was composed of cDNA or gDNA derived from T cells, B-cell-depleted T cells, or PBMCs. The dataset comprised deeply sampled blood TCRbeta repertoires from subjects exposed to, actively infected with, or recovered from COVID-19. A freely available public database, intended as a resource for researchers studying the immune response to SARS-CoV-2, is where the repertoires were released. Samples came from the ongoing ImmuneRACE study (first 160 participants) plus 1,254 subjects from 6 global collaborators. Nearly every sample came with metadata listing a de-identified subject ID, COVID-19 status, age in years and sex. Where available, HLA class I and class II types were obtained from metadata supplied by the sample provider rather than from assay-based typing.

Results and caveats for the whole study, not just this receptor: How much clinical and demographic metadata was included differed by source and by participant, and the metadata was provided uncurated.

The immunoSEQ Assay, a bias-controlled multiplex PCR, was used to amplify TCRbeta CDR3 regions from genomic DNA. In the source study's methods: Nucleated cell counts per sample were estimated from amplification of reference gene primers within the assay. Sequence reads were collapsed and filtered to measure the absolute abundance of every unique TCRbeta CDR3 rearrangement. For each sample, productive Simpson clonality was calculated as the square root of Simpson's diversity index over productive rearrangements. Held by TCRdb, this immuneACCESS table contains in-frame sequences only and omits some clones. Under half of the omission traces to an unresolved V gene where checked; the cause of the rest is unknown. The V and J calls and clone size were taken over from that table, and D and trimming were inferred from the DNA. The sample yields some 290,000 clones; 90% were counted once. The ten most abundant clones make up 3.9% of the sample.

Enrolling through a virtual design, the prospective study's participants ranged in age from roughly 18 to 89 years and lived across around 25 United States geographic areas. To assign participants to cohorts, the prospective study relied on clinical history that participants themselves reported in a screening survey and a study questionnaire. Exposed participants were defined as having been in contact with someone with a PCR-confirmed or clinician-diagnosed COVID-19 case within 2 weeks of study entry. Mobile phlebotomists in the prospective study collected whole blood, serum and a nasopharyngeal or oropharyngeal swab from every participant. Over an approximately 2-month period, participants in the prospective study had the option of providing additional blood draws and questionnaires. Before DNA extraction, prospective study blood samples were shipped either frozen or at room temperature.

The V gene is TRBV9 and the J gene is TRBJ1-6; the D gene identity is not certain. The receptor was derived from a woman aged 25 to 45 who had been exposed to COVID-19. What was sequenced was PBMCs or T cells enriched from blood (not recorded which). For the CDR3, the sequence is CASSVPGGPLHF. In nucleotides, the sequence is TGTGCCAGCAGCGTACCGGGTGGCCCCCTCCACTTT.